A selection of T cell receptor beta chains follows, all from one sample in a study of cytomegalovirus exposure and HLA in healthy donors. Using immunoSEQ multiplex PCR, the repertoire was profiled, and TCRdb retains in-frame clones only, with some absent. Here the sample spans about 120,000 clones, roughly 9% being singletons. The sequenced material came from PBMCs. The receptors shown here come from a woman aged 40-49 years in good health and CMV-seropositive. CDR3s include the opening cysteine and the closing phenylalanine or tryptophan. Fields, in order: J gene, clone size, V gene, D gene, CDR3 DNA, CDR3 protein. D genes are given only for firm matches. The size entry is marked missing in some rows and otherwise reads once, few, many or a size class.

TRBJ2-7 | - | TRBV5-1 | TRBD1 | TGCGCCAGCAGCCTGCAACCGGGACAGGGATCCTACGAGCAGTACTTC | CASSLQPGQGSYEQYF
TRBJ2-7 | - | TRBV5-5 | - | TGTGCCAGCAGCTTGGGGCAGTTGGCCTACGAGCAGTACTTC | CASSLGQLAYEQYF
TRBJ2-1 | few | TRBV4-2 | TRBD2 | TGTGCCAGCAGCCAAGAAGAGCGGGGGAACAATGAGCAGTTCTTC | CASSQEERGNNEQFF
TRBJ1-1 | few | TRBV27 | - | TGTGCCAGCAGTTTGGGCAGGGGCGGGTTAATGAACACTGAAGCTTTCTTT | CASSLGRGGLMNTEAFF
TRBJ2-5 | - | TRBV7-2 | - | TGTGCCAGCAGCTTAGCGGGGCTCCAAGAGACCCAGTACTTC | CASSLAGLQETQYF
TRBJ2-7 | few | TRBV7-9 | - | TGTGCCAGCAGCACTCCCCTGGGGGCAGGTACCTACGAGCAGTACTTC | CASSTPLGAGTYEQYF
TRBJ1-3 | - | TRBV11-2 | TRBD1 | TGTGCCAGCAGCGGACAGGGGATCTCTGGAAACACCATATATTTT | CASSGQGISGNTIYF
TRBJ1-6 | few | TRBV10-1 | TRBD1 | TGCGCCAGCAGAGGACAGGGATCCTCACCCCTCCACTTT | CASRGQGSSPLHF
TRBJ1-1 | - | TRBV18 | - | TGTGCCAGCTCACCGCAGGACACAGCAAACACTGAAGCTTTCTTT | CASSPQDTANTEAFF
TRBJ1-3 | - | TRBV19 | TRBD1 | TGTGCCAGTCGTTCGTGGACAGGGTATGGAAACACCATATATTTT | CASRSWTGYGNTIYF
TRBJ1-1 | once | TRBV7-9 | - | TGTGCCAGCAGCTTAGTTCGGGGGACCACTAGAGCTTTCTTT | CASSLVRGTTRAFF
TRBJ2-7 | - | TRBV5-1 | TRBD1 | TGCGCCAGCAGCTTGGACGACAGGGGGCTGTACTTC | CASSLDDRGLYF
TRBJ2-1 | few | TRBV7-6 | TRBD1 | TGTGCCAGCAGCTTACGGACAGGGATCAGGGATGAGCAGTTCTTC | CASSLRTGIRDEQFF
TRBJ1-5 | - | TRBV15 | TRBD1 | TGTGCCACCAAGGAAGGGGGCCCAAGCAATCAGCCCCAGCATTTT | CATKEGGPSNQPQHF
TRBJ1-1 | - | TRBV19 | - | TGTGCCAGTAGGACTGGGACAACCATGAACACTGAAGCTTTCTTT | CASRTGTTMNTEAFF
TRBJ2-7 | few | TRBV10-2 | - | TGCGCCAGTAGCCGGACACTGGACTCCTACGAGCAGTACTTC | CASSRTLDSYEQYF
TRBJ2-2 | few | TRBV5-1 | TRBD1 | TGCGCCAGCAGCTTGACCGGTCAGGGGGTCCGAACCGGGGAGCTGTTTTTT | CASSLTGQGVRTGELFF
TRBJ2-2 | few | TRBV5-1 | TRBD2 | TGCGCCAGCAGCTTACTAGCGGGAGACACCGGGGAGCTGTTTTTT | CASSLLAGDTGELFF
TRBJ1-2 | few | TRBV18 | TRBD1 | TGTGCCAGCTCACCGGACGGACAGGGACTTAACTATGGCTACACCTTC | CASSPDGQGLNYGYTF
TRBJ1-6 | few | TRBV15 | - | TGTGCCACCAGCACTTACAGGGTAGACGGATCACCCCTCCACTTT | CATSTYRVDGSPLHF
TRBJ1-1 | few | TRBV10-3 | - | TGTGCCATCAGTCCAGGAATGAACACTGAAGCTTTCTTT | CAISPGMNTEAFF
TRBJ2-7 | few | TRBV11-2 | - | TGTGCCAGCAGCTTCGGGACTCTCTCCTACGAGCAGTACTTC | CASSFGTLSYEQYF
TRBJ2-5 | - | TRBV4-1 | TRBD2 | TGCGCCAGCAGCCAAGTAAGCGGGGGGACCCAAGAGACCCAGTACTTC | CASSQVSGGTQETQYF
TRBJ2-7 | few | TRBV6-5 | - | TGTGCCAGAAGCCCCGGGACACCCTACGAGCAGTACTTC | CARSPGTPYEQYF
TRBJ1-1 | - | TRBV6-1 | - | TGTGCCAGCAGTAGGTTGCACAGCCTGAAAACTGAAGCTTTCTTC | CASSRLHSLKTEAFF
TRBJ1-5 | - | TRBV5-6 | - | TGTGCCAGCAGCTTGGGCAGGGATCTTTATCAGCCCCAGCATTTT | CASSLGRDLYQPQHF
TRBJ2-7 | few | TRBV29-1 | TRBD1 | TGCAGCGTTGTCCGGACAGGGGGACACGAGCAGTACTTC | CSVVRTGGHEQYF
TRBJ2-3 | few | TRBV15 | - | TGTGCCACCAGCACCCGGTTGGGGAGGGATACGCAGTATTTT | CATSTRLGRDTQYF
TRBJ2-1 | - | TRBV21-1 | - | TGTGCCAGCCAGGGCAGCTCCTACAATGAGCAGTTCTTC | CASQGSSYNEQFF
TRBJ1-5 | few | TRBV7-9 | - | TGTGCCAGCAGCTTAATAAAAAACCAGAATCAGCCCCAGCATTTT | CASSLIKNQNQPQHF
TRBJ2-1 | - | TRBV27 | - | TGTGCCAGCAGCCAGCTCGGAGCGGCTGAGCAGTTCTTC | CASSQLGAAEQFF
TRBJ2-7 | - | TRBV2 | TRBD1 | TGTGCCAGCAGTGGCGGGACAGGGTACGAGCAGTACTTC | CASSGGTGYEQYF
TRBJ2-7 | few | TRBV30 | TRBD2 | TGTGCCTGGAGTGTACGACTAGCGGGGGCCTACGAGCAGTACTTC | CAWSVRLAGAYEQYF
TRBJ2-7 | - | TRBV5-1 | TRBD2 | TGCGCCAGCAACAGCGGGGGGATTTTTGCCGAGCAGTACTTC | CASNSGGIFAEQYF
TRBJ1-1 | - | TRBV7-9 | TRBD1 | TGTGCCAGCAGCTCCCAGGGGGGAGGCACTGAAGCTTTCTTT | CASSSQGGGTEAFF
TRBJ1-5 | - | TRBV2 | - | TGTGCCAGCAGTGAGCAGGCCCGTCCCCAGCCCCAGCATTTT | CASSEQARPQPQHF
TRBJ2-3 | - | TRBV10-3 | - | TGTGCCATCAGTGTAGCGGAAGATACGCAGTATTTT | CAISVAEDTQYF
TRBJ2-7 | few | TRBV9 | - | TGTGCCAGCAGCCTAAGGTACGGGAACTCCTACGAGCAGTACTTC | CASSLRYGNSYEQYF
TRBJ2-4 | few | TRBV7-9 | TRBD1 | TGTGCCAGCAGCTTAAACAGGGGTGAGAACATTCAGTACTTC | CASSLNRGENIQYF
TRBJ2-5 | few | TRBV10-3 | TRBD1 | TGTGCCATCAGTACGACAGGGGGCGGGGTGACCCAAGAGACCCAGTACTTC | CAISTTGGGVTQETQYF
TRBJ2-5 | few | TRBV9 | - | TGTGCCAGCAGCCCGACAGGAGCGGGGATGGCGACCCAGTACTTC | CASSPTGAGMATQYF
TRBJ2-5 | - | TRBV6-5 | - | TGTGCCAGCAGCCTGGACAGACAAGAGACCCAGTACTTC | CASSLDRQETQYF
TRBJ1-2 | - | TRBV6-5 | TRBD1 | TGTGCCAGCAGTCCGGGACAGGCCAACTATGGCTACACCTTC | CASSPGQANYGYTF
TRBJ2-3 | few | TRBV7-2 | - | TGTGCCAGCAGCTTACTTATAGATACGCAGTATTTT | CASSLLIDTQYF
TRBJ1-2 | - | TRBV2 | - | TGTGCCAGCAGTTCGGACAGCACAACTAACTATGGCTACACCTTC | CASSSDSTTNYGYTF
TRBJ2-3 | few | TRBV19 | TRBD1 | TGTGCCAGTACGCAGGGGGACACAGATACGCAGTATTTT | CASTQGDTDTQYF
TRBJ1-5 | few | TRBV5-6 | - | TGTGCCAGCAGCCATTGGGCTATTAGGGGTCAGCCCCAGCATTTT | CASSHWAIRGQPQHF
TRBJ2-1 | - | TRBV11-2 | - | TGTGCCAGCAGCTTAGGAGTTCCTTCCTACAATGAGCAGTTCTTC | CASSLGVPSYNEQFF
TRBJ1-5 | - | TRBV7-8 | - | TGTGCCAGCAGCTTAGTTGGCGGGACGTTAGGGCAGCCCCAGCATTTT | CASSLVGGTLGQPQHF